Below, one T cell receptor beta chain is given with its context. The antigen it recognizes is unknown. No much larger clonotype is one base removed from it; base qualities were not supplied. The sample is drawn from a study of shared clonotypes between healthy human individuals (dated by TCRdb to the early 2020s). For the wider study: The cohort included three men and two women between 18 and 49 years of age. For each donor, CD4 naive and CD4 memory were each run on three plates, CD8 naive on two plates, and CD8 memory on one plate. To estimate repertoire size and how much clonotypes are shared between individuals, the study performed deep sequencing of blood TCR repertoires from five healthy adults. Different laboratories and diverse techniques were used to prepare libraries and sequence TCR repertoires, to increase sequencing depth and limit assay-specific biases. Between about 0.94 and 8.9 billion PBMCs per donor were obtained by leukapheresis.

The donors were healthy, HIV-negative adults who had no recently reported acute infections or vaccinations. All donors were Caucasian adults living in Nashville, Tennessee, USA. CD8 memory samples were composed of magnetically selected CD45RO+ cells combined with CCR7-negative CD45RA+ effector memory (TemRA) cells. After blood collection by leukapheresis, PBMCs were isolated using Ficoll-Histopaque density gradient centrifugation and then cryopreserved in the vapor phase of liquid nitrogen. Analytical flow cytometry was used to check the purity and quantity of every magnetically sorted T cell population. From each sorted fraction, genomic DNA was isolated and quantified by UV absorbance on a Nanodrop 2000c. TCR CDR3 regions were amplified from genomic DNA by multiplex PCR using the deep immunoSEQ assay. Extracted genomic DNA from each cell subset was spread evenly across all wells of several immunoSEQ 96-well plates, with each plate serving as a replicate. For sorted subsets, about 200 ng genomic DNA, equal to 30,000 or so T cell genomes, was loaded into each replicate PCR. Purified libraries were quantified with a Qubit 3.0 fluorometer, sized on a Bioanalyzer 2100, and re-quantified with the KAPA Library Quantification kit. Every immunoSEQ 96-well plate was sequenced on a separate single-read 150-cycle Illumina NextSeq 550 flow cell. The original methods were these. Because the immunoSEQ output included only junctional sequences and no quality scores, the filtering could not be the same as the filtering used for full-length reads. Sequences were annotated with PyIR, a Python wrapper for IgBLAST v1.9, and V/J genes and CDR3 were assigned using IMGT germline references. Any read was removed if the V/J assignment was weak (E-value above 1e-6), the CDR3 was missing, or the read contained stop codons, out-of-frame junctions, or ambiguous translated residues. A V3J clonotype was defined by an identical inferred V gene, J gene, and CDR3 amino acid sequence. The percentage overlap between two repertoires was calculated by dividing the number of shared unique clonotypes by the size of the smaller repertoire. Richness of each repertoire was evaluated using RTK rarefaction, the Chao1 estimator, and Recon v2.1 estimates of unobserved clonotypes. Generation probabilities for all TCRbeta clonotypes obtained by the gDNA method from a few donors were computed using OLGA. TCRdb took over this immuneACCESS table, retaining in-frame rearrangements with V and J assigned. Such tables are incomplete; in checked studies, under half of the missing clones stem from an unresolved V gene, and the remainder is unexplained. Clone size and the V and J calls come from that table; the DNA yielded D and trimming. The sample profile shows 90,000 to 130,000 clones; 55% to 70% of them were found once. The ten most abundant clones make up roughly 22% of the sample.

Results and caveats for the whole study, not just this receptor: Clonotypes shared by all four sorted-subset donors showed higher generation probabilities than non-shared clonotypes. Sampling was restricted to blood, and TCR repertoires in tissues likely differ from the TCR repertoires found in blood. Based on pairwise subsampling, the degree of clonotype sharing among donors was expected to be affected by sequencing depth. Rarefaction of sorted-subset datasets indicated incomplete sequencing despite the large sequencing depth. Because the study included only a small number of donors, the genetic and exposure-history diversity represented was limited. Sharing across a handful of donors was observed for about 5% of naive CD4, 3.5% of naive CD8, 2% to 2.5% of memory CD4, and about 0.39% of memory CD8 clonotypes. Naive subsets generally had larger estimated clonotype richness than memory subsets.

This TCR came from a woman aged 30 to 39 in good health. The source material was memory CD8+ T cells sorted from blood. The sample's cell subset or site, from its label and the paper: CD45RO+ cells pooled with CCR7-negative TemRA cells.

The CDR3 loop reads CASSLSYLDTGLEQYF. The bases are TGTGCCAGCAGCTTAAGCTACCTGGATACAGGGTTGGAGCAGTATTTT. Recombination linked TRBV7-2 to TRBJ2-3; the D gene is perhaps TRBD1, on 6 matching bases. The V end loses 2 bases and the J end loses 11 bases, and a stretch of 23 bases separates them. Inclusive of the bounding cysteine and phenylalanine, the CDR3 is 16 residues long. Just the 48-base CDR3 DNA is kept, in frame starting at base 1. CDR1 SGHTA and CDR2 FQGNSA are derived from the germline V gene.